This T cell receptor (beta chain) is drawn from a study of cytomegalovirus exposure and HLA in healthy donors. The study's findings and limits: In vitro data verified a few CMV-associated chains as specific for CMV antigens. TCR sequences were mostly rare, though some public TCRs occurred in many donors.

Some clones are missing from TCRdb's copy, which holds only in-frame ones; the method was immunoSEQ multiplex PCR. The table records some 130,000 clones, around 80% of them present only once. This clone has just a few counts. Its antigen remains unknown. CDR3 size: 16 residues. Germline loops: CDR1 ENHRY, CDR2 SYGVKD. Trimming left V 3 bases short and J 0 bases short, with 15 bases between. This receptor was obtained from a man aged 30-40 years in good health and CMV-seropositive. Sequencing used PBMCs. The V and J genes are TRBV10-3 and TRBJ2-7; D not resolved. The CDR3 coding sequence is TGTGCCATCAGTGAATGGTACCCACGGAGCTCCTACGAGCAGTACTTC. It translates to CAISEWYPRSSYEQYF.